This T cell receptor beta chain was obtained from a study of T cell changes during pregnancy in multiple sclerosis. Sequenced by immunoSEQ multiplex PCR; TCRdb stores in-frame clones only, minus some. The table includes 80,000 to 95,000 clones, 93% detected once. Germline loops: CDR1 MNHNY, CDR2 SVGAGI (reference sequence). V gave up 5 bases and J gave up 14 bases; unmatched junction bases: 10. This CDR3 comprises 12 residues. The sequence came from a female donor in good health, enrolled as a control in a pregnancy study. The chain combines TRBV6-6 with TRBJ1-2, with TRBD1 matching 8 bases. The starting material was peripheral blood, obtained in the third trimester of pregnancy. CDR3 sequence reads: CASSNPQGGLTF. CDR3 sequence (DNA): TGTGCCAGCAGTAACCCACAGGGGGGGTTAACCTTC.